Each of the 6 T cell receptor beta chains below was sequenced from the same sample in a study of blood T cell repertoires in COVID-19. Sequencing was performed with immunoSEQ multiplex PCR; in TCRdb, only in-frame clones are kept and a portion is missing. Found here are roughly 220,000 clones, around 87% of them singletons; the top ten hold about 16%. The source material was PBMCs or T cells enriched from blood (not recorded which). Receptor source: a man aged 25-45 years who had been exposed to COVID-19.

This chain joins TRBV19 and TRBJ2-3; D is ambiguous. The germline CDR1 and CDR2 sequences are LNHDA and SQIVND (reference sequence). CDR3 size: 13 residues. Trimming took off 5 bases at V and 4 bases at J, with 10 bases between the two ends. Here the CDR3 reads CASSDRSPDTQYF. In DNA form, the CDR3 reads TGTGCCAGTAGTGATAGATCCCCAGATACGCAGTATTTT.

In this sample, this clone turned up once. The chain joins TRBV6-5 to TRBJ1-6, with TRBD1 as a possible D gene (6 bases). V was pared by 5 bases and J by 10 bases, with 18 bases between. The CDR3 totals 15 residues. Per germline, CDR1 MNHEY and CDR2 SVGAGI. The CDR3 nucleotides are TGTGCCAGCAGTACCTCTACAGGGTGGGGGTCACCCCTCCACTTT. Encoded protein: CASSTSTGWGSPLHF.

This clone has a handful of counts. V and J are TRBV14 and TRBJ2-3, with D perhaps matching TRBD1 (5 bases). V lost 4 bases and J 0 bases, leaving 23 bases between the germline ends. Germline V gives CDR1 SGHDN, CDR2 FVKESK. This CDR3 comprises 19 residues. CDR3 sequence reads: CASSLKEDIRWISTDTQYF. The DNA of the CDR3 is TGTGCCAGCAGCCTAAAAGAGGACATCCGATGGATCAGCACAGATACGCAGTATTTT.

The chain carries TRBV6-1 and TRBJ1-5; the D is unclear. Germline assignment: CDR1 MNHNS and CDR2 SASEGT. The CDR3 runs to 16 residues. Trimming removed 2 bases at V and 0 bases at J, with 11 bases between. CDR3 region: CASSELAGYSNQPQHF. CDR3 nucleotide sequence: TGTGCCAGCAGTGAATTGGCGGGATATAGCAATCAGCCCCAGCATTTT.

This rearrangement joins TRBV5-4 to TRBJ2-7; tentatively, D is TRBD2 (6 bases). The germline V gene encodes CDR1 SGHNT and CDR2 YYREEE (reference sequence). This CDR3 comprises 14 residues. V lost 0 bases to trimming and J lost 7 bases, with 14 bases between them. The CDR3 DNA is TGTGCCAGCAGCTTGGTGGGGGGTTCGAAAGAGCAGTACTTC. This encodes CASSLVGGSKEQYF.

This chain's CDR3 is CASSFALAGGFSFSGELFF. The CDR3 DNA is TGTGCCAGCAGCTTTGCCCTAGCGGGGGGCTTTTCCTTCTCCGGGGAGCTGTTTTTT. This chain connects TRBV7-2 to TRBJ2-2; 11 positions match TRBD2. V was pared by 3 bases and J by 6 bases, with 15 bases of the junction left unmatched. The CDR3 has 19 residues. The germline gives CDR1 SGHTA, CDR2 FQGNSA.